This T cell receptor beta chain appears in the sequencing data of a study of cytomegalovirus exposure and HLA in healthy donors. This CDR3 has 14 residues. The germline V gene has CDR1 SNHLY and CDR2 FYNNEI. The germline V and J ends were trimmed by 2 bases and 6 bases, with 14 bases remaining between them. This PCR relied on a set of 60 Vbeta primers and 13 Jbeta primers. Method: immunoSEQ multiplex PCR; TCRdb's copy keeps in-frame clones and lacks some. The table for this sample gives more than 95,000 clones. The TCR originated in a young man in good health and CMV-seronegative. The sample taken for sequencing was PBMCs. The chain has TRBV2 and TRBJ2-7, with D possibly TRBD2 on 6 matching bases. The CDR3 spells CASSESGLWIEQYF. The DNA of the CDR3 is TGTGCCAGCAGTGAAAGCGGGTTATGGATCGAGCAGTACTTC. Complete variable domain (other parts from reference TRBV2 and TRBJ2-7): EPEVTQTPSHQVTQMGQEVILRCVPISNHLYFYWYRQILGQKVEFLVSFYNNEISEKSEIFDDQFSVERPDGSNFTLKIRSTKLEDSAMYFCASSESGLWIEQYFGPGTRLTVT.